Below, 28 T cell receptor beta chains from the same sample are listed, as sequenced in a study of cytomegalovirus exposure and HLA in healthy donors. Only in-frame clones appear in the TCRdb table, and some are missing; sequencing was by immunoSEQ multiplex PCR. The sample carries hundreds of thousands of clones, around nine tenths recorded once. The source material was PBMCs. The receptors here all came from a woman between 18 and 29 years old in good health and CMV-seropositive.

This clone was detected only a few times. This chain links TRBV2 with TRBJ1-2; D gene unclear. CDR1 is SNHLY and CDR2 is FYNNEI in the germline V gene. The V gene lost 4 bases and the J gene lost 5 bases, with 5 bases spanning the gap. This CDR3 has 11 residues. The CDR3 DNA reads as TGTGCCAGCAGTGTCGGGTATGGCTACACCTTC. Its protein product is CASSVGYGYTF.

The chain joins TRBV18 to TRBJ2-7; TRBD1 agrees at 9 bases. CDR3 length equals 15 residues. Trimming took 0 bases from V and 5 from J; bases not matched to a gene: 5. In germline, CDR1 is KGHSH, CDR2 LQKENI. This CDR3 reads CASSPPSGQGNEQYF. The CDR3 DNA follows: TGTGCCAGCTCACCACCGTCGGGACAGGGTAACGAGCAGTACTTC.

As to this clone: A much bigger clone sits one base away, suggesting this may be a read error. This rearrangement joins TRBV5-1 to TRBJ1-1; D not resolved. Trimming removed 3 bases at V and 0 bases at J, with 6 bases between. Looked up from germline, CDR1 is SGHRS and CDR2 is YFSETQ. The CDR3 consists of 13 residues. In DNA, the CDR3 is TGCGCCAGCAGCTATTCGGTGAACACTGAAGCTTTCTTT. Its translation is CASSYSVNTEAFF.

This clone was detected once. The chain couples TRBV10-1 to TRBJ2-1; 11 bases are a match to TRBD2. This CDR3 is built from 15 residues. Germline CDR1 WNHNN, CDR2 SYGVQD (reference sequence). After removal of 8 bases from V and 6 bases from J, the junction contained 9 bases not matched to a gene. This chain's CDR3 is CASGTLAGGFNEQFF. CDR3 DNA: TGCGCCAGCGGGACGCTAGCGGGAGGATTCAATGAGCAGTTCTTC.

This clone has only one observation. The chain recombines TRBV5-6 with TRBJ2-1, with TRBD2 identical over 13 bases. The V segment lost 4 bases and the J segment 9 bases; nucleotides outside the gene matches: 4. The germline V gene has CDR1 SGHDT and CDR2 YYEEEE. The CDR3 loop spans 14 amino acids. This CDR3 is CASSRGLAGSEQFF. The CDR3 DNA reads as TGTGCCAGCAGCAGGGGACTAGCGGGAAGTGAGCAGTTCTTC.

This chain uses TRBV6-1 with TRBJ1-5; unclear D gene. There are 14 residues in the CDR3. Germline CDR1 is MNHNS and CDR2 is SASEGT. V was cut by 6 bases and J by 3 bases, with 12 bases left in between. The CDR3 sequence: CASRRAGYNQPQHF. CDR3 nucleotides: TGTGCCAGCAGGCGCGCGGGGTACAATCAGCCCCAGCATTTT.

The chain uses TRBV5-1 and TRBJ1-1; possible D gene TRBD1, 6 bases. With 2 bases removed from V and 2 bases from J, the gap between germline ends came to 10 bases. Per the germline V gene, CDR1 is SGHRS and CDR2 is YFSETQ. The CDR3 sequence is 14 residues long. The CDR3 sequence: CASSFRTVNTEAFF. The CDR3 coding sequence is TGCGCCAGCAGCTTCAGGACAGTTAACACTGAAGCTTTCTTT.

V is TRBV27 and J is TRBJ2-7, with D possibly TRBD2 on 5 matching bases. CDR1 and CDR2 (germline): MNHEY, SMNVEV (reference sequence). There are 15 residues in the CDR3. The V gene lost 0 bases and the J gene lost 2 bases, with 11 bases spanning the gap. CDR3 loop: CASSLSATSTYEQYF. The CDR3 bases are TGTGCCAGCAGTTTATCAGCTACTAGTACCTACGAGCAGTACTTC.

The chain is built from TRBV4-1 and TRBJ2-2; D is unclear. The V end was cut by 9 bases, the J end by 5 bases, with 7 bases between. This CDR3 has 11 residues. Germline CDR1 reads MGHRA; CDR2 reads YSYEKL. The chain's CDR3 is CASSGTGELFF. The DNA for the CDR3 is TGCGCCAGTTCGGGTACCGGGGAGCTGTTTTTT.

In DNA form, the CDR3 reads TGTGCCAGTAGTAGGACAGGGGGCGCGGTATCCTACGAGCAGTACTTC. It is translated as CASSRTGGAVSYEQYF. This chain joins TRBV19 and TRBJ2-7; 11 bases match TRBD1. Germline lookup yields CDR1 LNHDA and CDR2 SQIVND (reference sequence). The V segment lost 4 bases and the J segment 1 base; nucleotides outside the gene matches: 6. This CDR3 is built from 16 residues.

This sequence joins TRBV7-9 and TRBJ2-7, with 9 bases fitting TRBD2. This CDR3 has 18 residues. Per the germline V gene, CDR1 is SEHNR and CDR2 is FQNEAQ (reference sequence). V was clipped by 5 bases and J by 0 bases; unmatched bases: 14. CDR3: CASSPGPMTSGSSYEQYF. CDR3 in DNA: TGTGCCAGCAGCCCCGGGCCCATGACTAGCGGAAGCTCCTACGAGCAGTACTTC.

This clone was seen once. This chain joins TRBV28 and TRBJ1-5, with D unclear. The CDR3 is 15 residues long. The V end lost 2 bases, the J end lost 2 bases, and 10 bases lay between the germline ends. Germline lookup yields CDR1 MDHEN and CDR2 SYDVKM. CDR3 nucleotides: TGTGCCAGCAGTTTAATTGGGGAGGGCAATCAGCCCCAGCATTTT. It is translated as CASSLIGEGNQPQHF.

This chain connects TRBV19 to TRBJ1-5; 9 bases match TRBD1. J lost 3 bases, V lost 4 bases, and 7 bases had no gene match. The CDR3 is 16 amino acids. Germline V CDR1 and CDR2: LNHDA, SQIVND (reference sequence). In nucleotides, the CDR3 is TGTGCCAGTAGTACCAGAGGGACAGGGATCAATCAGCCCCAGCATTTT. This encodes CASSTRGTGINQPQHF.

This sequence joins TRBV5-8 and TRBJ1-1; 8 bases map to TRBD1. V lost 3 bases and J lost 0; bases outside the gene matches: 4. Germline V gives CDR1 SGHTS, CDR2 YDEGEE. This CDR3 has 15 residues. In DNA form, the CDR3 reads TGTGCCAGCAGCTCAATGACAGGGGTGAACACTGAAGCTTTCTTT. Residues: CASSSMTGVNTEAFF. Filled out from reference TRBV5-8 and TRBJ1-1, the complete variable domain reads EAGVTQSPTHLIKTRGQQATLRCSPISGHTSVYWYQQALGLGLQFLLWYDEGEERNRGNFPPRFSGRQFPNYSSELNVNALELEDSALYLCASSSMTGVNTEAFFGQGTRLTVV.

This chain joins TRBV28 and TRBJ2-6; 7 bases align to TRBD2. Germline assignment: CDR1 MDHEN and CDR2 SYDVKM. Unmatched junction bases numbered 12, after V lost 9 bases and J lost 4 bases. There are 16 residues in the CDR3. The CDR3 DNA reads TGTGCCAGTACCCTCAGGGCGGGGGACGGGGCCAACGTCCTGACTTTC. Protein sequence: CASTLRAGDGANVLTF.

V usage is TRBV4-1 and J usage is TRBJ2-1, with 8 bases identical to TRBD2. V lost 8 bases, J lost 7 bases, and 13 bases stayed unmatched. CDR1 is MGHRA and CDR2 is YSYEKL in the germline V gene. The length of the CDR3 is 15 residues. CDR3 nucleotides: TGCGCCAGCCGCCTTAGCGGGACCCCGGGGAATGAGCAGTTCTTC. Protein product: CASRLSGTPGNEQFF.

This clone was counted between two and nine times. This chain uses TRBV27 with TRBJ1-2, with a weak D call TRBD1 (6 bases). Germline CDR1 is MNHEY and CDR2 is SMNVEV (reference sequence). This CDR3 contains 14 residues. V was pared by 6 bases and J by 3 bases, with 14 bases between. For the CDR3, the DNA is TGTGCCAGCAGATCAACAGGGTATGACTATGGCTACACCTTC. This translates into CASRSTGYDYGYTF.

This chain uses TRBV5-1 with TRBJ2-3, with D possibly TRBD2 on 6 matching bases. The CDR3 is made up of 15 amino acids. Germline V gene sequence: CDR1 SGHRS, CDR2 YFSETQ. V lost 1 base, J lost 5 bases, and 14 bases lay in between. CDR3 sequence (DNA): TGCGCCAGCAGCTTGAACGGGGGTGCCTTAGATACGCAGTATTTT. Translation: CASSLNGGALDTQYF.

This sequence joins TRBV6-1 and TRBJ2-1; TRBD2 aligns across 10 bases. J lost 9 bases, V lost 1 base, and 9 bases had no gene match. Germline CDR1 MNHNS, CDR2 SASEGT. The CDR3 spans 16 residues. The CDR3, as DNA: TGTGCCAGCAGTGAAGGTCTAGCGGGAGCCCTCACTGAGCAGTTCTTC. This sequence encodes CASSEGLAGALTEQFF.

The V and J genes are TRBV9 and TRBJ1-1; D is ambiguous. The CDR3 contains 13 residues. CDR1 and CDR2 (germline): SGDLS, YYNGEE. Trimming cost V 0 bases and J 5 bases, with 8 bases left between them. The CDR3 nucleotides are TGTGCCAGCAGCGTAGCTGGGCGAACTGAAGCTTTCTTT. This sequence encodes CASSVAGRTEAFF.

A single count supports this clone. The CDR3 loop reads CASRYDRAGTGELFF. The CDR3 nucleotides read TGCGCCAGCAGATACGACAGGGCGGGCACCGGGGAGCTGTTTTTT. The gene calls are TRBV5-1 and TRBJ2-2; TRBD1 matches 7 bases. Germline-derived CDR1 and CDR2 are SGHRS and YFSETQ. The V gene end was trimmed by 5 bases and the J gene end by 4 bases; junction bases not matched to a gene: 8. CDR3 length: 15 amino acids.

The sample holds one count of this clone. The chain uses TRBV15 and TRBJ1-4, with D unclear. The CDR3 is 12 amino acids. The V end lost 9 bases, the J end lost 4 bases, and 9 bases lay between the germline ends. Looked up from germline, CDR1 is LNHNV and CDR2 is YYDKDF (reference sequence). This CDR3 reads CATRAFNEKLFF. The CDR3 DNA is TGTGCCACGCGGGCCTTTAATGAAAAACTGTTTTTT.

The V and J genes are TRBV27 and TRBJ2-7; D is possibly TRBD1 (6 bases). V was cut by 9 bases and J by 7 bases, with 16 bases left in between. The CDR3 is 12 amino acids. Germline CDR1 and CDR2: MNHEY and SMNVEV (reference sequence). The CDR3 nucleotides are TGTGCCAGTGGACAGTTAGACTATGAGCAGTACTTC. Protein sequence: CASGQLDYEQYF.

This clone was detected only once. The chain employs TRBV4-1 and TRBJ1-2; unclear D gene. V lost 0 bases and J 4 bases, leaving 15 bases between the germline ends. There are 16 residues in the CDR3. CDR1 MGHRA and CDR2 YSYEKL come from the germline V gene. CDR3 loop: CASSQETTSPSYGYTF. Written as DNA, the CDR3 is TGCGCCAGCAGCCAAGAAACGACAAGTCCGAGCTATGGCTACACCTTC.

This clone has a single count. The chain links TRBV28 to TRBJ1-4; the match to TRBD1 covers 8 bases. J was trimmed by 8 bases and V by 2 bases; bases with no gene match: 7. Germline V lookup: CDR1 MDHEN, CDR2 SYDVKM. The CDR3 consists of 15 residues. The chain's CDR3 is CASSLNGQGWEKLFF. The CDR3 bases are TGTGCCAGCAGTTTAAACGGACAGGGCTGGGAAAAACTGTTTTTT.

The V call is TRBV5-6, the J call TRBJ1-2, with D perhaps TRBD1 (5 bases). Germline-derived CDR1 and CDR2 are SGHDT and YYEEEE. This CDR3 spans 12 amino acids. V lost 0 bases to trimming and J lost 5 bases, with 5 bases between them. The CDR3 sequence: CASSLAGYGYTF. The DNA of the CDR3 is TGTGCCAGCAGCTTGGCAGGGTATGGCTACACCTTC.

This chain links TRBV27 with TRBJ1-1; 7 bases are shared with TRBD1. V lost 4 bases to trimming and J lost 3 bases; unmatched junction nucleotides: 11. The CDR3 is made up of 16 amino acids. CDR1 is MNHEY, CDR2 SMNVEV, per germline (reference sequence). CDR3: CASSWNRGPLDTEAFF. CDR3 DNA sequence: TGTGCCAGCAGTTGGAACAGGGGCCCACTGGACACTGAAGCTTTCTTT.

CDR3 DNA: TGTGCCAGTAGTGCACAGGGGGGGGATACGCAGTATTTT. Translated: CASSAQGGDTQYF. The chain uses TRBV19 and TRBJ2-3, with D possibly matching TRBD1 (8 bases). Trimming removed 5 bases at V and 6 bases at J, with 12 bases between. The CDR3 spans 13 residues. Germline values: CDR1 LNHDA, CDR2 SQIVND (reference sequence).